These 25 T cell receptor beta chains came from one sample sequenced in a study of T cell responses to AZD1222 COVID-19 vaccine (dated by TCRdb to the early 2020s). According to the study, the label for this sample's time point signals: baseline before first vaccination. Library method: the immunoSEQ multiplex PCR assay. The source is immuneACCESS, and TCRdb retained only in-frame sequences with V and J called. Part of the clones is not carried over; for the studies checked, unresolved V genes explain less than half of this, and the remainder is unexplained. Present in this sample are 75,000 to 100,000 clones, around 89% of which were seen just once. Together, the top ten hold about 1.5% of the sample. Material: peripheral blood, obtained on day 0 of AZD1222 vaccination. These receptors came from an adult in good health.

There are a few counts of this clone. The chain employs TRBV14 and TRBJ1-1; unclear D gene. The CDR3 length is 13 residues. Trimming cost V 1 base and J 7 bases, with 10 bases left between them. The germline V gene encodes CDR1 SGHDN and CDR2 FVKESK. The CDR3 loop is CASSQGLQLEAFF. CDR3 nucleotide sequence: TGTGCCAGCAGCCAAGGGTTGCAACTTGAAGCTTTCTTT.

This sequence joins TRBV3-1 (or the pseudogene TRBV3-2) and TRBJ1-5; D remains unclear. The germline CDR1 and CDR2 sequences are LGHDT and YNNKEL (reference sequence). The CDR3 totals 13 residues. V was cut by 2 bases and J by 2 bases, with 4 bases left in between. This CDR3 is CASSQYGNQPQHF. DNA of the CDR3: TGTGCCAGCAGCCAATACGGCAATCAGCCCCAGCATTTT.

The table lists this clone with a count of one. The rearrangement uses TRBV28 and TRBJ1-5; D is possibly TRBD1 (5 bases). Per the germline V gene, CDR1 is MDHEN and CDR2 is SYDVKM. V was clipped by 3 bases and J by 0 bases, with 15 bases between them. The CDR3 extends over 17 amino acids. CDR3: CASSLPGRGYSNQPQHF. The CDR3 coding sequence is TGTGCCAGCAGTTTGCCAGGGAGGGGATATAGCAATCAGCCCCAGCATTTT.

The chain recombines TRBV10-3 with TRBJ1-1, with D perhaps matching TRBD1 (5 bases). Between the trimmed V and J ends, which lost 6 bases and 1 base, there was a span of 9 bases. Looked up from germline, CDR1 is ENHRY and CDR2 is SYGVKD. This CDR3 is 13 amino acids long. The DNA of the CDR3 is TGTGCCATCAGCAGGGACCCGAACACTGAAGCTTTCTTT. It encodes CAISRDPNTEAFF.

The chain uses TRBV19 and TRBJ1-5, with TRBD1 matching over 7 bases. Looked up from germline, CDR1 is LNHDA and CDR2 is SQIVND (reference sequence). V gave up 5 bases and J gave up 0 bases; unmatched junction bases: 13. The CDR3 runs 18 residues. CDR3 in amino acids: CASSLGLRDSPSNQPQHF. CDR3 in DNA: TGTGCCAGTAGTCTCGGACTTCGGGACAGCCCTAGCAATCAGCCCCAGCATTTT.

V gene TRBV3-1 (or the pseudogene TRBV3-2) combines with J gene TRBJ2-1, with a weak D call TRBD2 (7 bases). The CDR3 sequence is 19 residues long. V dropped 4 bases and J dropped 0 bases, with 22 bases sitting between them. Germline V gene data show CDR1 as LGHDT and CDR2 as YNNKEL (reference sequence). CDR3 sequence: CASSLGLGGRGSSYNEQFF. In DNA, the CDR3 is TGTGCCAGCAGCCTCGGATTAGGGGGGCGGGGGTCCTCCTACAATGAGCAGTTCTTC.

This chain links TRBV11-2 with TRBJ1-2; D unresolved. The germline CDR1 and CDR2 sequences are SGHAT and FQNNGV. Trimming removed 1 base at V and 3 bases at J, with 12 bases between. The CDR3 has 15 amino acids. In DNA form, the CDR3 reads TGTGCCAGCAGCTTAGGGGCGGGAGGTGACTATGGCTACACCTTC. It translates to CASSLGAGGDYGYTF.

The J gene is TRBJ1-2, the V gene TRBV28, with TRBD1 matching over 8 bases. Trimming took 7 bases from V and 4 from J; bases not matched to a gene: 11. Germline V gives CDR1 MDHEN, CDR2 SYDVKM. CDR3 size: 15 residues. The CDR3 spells CASTSPDRATYGYTF. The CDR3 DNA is TGTGCCAGCACCTCCCCGGACAGGGCTACCTATGGCTACACCTTC.

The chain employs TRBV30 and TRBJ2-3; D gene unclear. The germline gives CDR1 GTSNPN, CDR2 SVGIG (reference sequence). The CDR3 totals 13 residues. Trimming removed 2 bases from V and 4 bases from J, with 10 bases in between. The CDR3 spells CAWSKGRSDTQYF. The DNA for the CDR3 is TGTGCCTGGAGTAAGGGCCGATCAGATACGCAGTATTTT. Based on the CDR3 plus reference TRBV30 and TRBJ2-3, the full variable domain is SQTIHQWPATLVQPVGSPLSLECTVEGTSNPNLYWYRQAAGRGLQLLFYSVGIGQISSEVPQNLSASRPQDRQFILSSKKLLLSDSGFYLCAWSKGRSDTQYFGPGTRLTVL.

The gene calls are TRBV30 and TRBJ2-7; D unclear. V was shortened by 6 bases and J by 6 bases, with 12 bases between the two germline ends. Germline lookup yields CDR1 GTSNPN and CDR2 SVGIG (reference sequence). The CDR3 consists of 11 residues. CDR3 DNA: TGTGCCTGCCTGCAGGCCCGCGAGCAGTACTTC. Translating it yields CACLQAREQYF.

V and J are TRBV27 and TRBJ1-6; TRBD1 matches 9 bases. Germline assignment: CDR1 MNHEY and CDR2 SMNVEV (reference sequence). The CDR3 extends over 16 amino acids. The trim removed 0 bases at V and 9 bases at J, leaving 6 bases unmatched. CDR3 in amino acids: CASSLSYLTGGSPLHF. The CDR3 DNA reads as TGTGCCAGCAGTTTATCGTACTTGACAGGGGGTTCACCCCTCCACTTT.

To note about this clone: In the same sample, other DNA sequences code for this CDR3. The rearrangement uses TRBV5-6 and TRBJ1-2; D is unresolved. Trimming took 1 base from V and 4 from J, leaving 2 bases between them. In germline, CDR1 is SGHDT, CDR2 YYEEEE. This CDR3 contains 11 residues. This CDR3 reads CASSLSYGYTF. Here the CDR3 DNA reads TGTGCCAGCAGCTTGAGCTATGGCTACACCTTC.

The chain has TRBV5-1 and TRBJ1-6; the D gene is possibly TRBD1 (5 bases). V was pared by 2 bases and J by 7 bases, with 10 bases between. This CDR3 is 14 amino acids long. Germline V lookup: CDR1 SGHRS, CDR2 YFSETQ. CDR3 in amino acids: CASSLQDPNSPLHF. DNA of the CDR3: TGCGCCAGCAGCTTACAGGACCCCAATTCACCCCTCCACTTT.

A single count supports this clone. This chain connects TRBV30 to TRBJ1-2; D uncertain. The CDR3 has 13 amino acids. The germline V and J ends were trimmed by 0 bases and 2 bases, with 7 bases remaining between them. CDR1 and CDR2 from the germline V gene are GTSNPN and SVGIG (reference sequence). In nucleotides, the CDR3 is TGTGCCTGGAGTGTATTGGGAAACTATGGCTACACCTTC. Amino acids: CAWSVLGNYGYTF.

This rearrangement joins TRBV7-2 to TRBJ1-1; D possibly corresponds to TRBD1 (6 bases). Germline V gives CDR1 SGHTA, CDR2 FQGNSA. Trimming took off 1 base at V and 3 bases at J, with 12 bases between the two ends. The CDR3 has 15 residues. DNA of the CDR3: TGTGCCAGCAGCTTAGGGCTTTACAGGGACACTGAAGCTTTCTTT. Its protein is CASSLGLYRDTEAFF.

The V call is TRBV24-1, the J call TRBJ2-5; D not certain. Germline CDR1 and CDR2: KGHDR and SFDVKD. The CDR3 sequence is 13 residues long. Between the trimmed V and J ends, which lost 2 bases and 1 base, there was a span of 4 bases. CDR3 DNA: TGTGCCACCAGTGATTCGACCCAAGAGACCCAGTACTTC. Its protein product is CATSDSTQETQYF.

CDR3 sequence: CASSVGTPGGTEAFF. CDR3 DNA: TGTGCCAGCAGCGTCGGTACCCCAGGGGGCACTGAAGCTTTCTTT. The V and J genes are TRBV7-6 and TRBJ1-1; 7 nucleotides match TRBD1. The germline CDR1 and CDR2 sequences are SGHVS and FNYEAQ. J was trimmed by 4 bases and V by 5 bases; bases with no gene match: 10. CDR3 size: 15 residues.

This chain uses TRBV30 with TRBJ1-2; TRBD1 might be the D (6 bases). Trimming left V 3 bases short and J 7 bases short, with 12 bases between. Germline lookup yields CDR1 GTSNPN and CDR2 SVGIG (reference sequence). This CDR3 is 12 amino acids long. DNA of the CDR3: TGTGCCTGGAGGACAGGATCGCTTGGCTACACCTTC. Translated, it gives CAWRTGSLGYTF.

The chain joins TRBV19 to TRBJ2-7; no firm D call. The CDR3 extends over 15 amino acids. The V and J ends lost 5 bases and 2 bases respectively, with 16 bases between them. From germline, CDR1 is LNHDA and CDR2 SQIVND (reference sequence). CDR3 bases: TGTGCCAGTAGTCAGGACGATCGCCCCACCTACGAGCAGTACTTC. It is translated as CASSQDDRPTYEQYF.

The CDR3 reads CASSQAFRFNSQPQHF. The DNA of the CDR3 is TGTGCCAGCAGCCAAGCTTTTCGGTTCAACAGTCAGCCCCAGCATTTT. The V and J genes are TRBV3-1 (or the pseudogene TRBV3-2) and TRBJ1-5; D ambiguous. CDR1 is LGHDT and CDR2 is YNNKEL in the germline V gene (reference sequence). The CDR3 is 16 amino acids. Trimming took off 1 base at V and 6 bases at J, with 16 bases between the two ends.

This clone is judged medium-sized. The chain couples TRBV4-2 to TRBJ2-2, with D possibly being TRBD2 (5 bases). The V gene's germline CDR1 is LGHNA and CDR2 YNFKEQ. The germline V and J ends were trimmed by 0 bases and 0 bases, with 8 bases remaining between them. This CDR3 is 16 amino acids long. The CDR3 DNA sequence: TGTGCCAGCAGCCAAGACCCCGGGACGAACACCGGGGAGCTGTTTTTT. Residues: CASSQDPGTNTGELFF.

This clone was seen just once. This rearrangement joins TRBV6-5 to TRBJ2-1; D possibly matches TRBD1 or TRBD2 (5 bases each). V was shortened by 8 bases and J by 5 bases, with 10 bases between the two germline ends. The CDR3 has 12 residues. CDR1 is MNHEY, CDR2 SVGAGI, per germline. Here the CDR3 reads CASSRGHNEQFF. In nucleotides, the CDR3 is TGTGCCAGCTCACGGGGACACAATGAGCAGTTCTTC.

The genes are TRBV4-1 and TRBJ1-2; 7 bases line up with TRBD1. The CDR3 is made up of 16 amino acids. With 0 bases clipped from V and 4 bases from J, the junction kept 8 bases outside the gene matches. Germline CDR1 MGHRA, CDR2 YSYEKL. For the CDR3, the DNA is TGCGCCAGCAGCCAAGACAAGAGGGGGCCCGTCTATGGCTACACCTTC. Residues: CASSQDKRGPVYGYTF.

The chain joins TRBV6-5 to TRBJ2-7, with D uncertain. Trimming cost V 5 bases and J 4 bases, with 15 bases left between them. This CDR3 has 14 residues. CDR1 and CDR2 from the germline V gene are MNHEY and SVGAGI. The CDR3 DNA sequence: TGTGCCAGCAGTCTAAACCTTGGGGTATACGAGCAGTACTTC. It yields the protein CASSLNLGVYEQYF.

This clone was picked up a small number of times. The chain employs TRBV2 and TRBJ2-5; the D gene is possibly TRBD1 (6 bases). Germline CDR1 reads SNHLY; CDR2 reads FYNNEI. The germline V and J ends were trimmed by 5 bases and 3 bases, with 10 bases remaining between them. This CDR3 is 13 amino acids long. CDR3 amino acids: CASSQDSKETQYF. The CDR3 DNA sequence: TGTGCCAGCAGTCAGGACAGTAAAGAGACCCAGTACTTC. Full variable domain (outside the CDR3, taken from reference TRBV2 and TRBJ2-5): EPEVTQTPSHQVTQMGQEVILRCVPISNHLYFYWYRQILGQKVEFLVSFYNNEISEKSEIFDDQFSVERPDGSNFTLKIRSTKLEDSAMYFCASSQDSKETQYFGPGTRLLVL.